The next 12 T cell receptor beta chains were all read from a single sample in a study of preoperative IRX-2 immunotherapy in early breast cancer. Here immunoSEQ multiplex PCR was the method, and the copy in TCRdb shows in-frame clones only, minus some. Of some 29,000 clones in the sample, 90% are singletons; the top ten hold roughly 10%. The treatment denotes: preoperative locoregional IRX-2 cytokine immunotherapy. Sampling was carried out from a patient treated with IRX-2 immunotherapy. These TCRs come from a human donor with breast cancer.

The chain combines TRBV7-8 with TRBJ2-6; D gene ambiguous. The germline V gene has CDR1 SGHVS and CDR2 FQNEAQ. CDR3 length: 16 amino acids. Trimming left V 3 bases short and J 0 bases short, with 9 bases between. CDR3 amino acids: CASSLTPLSGANVLTF. The CDR3 DNA sequence: TGTGCCAGCAGCTTGACACCTCTCTCTGGGGCCAACGTCCTGACTTTC.

The chain uses TRBV6-5 and TRBJ2-3, with 9 bases identical to TRBD1. After removal of 6 bases from V and 1 base from J, the junction contained 5 bases not matched to a gene. Germline CDR1 MNHEY, CDR2 SVGAGI. The CDR3 contains 15 residues. The CDR3 loop reads CASRKQGARTDTQYF. In nucleotides, the CDR3 is TGTGCCAGCAGAAAACAGGGGGCGCGCACAGATACGCAGTATTTT.

The chain joins TRBV7-9 to TRBJ1-1; D remains unclear. Germline V gives CDR1 SEHNR, CDR2 FQNEAQ (reference sequence). V lost 1 base to trimming and J lost 0 bases, with 6 bases between them. The length of the CDR3 is 14 residues. CDR3 nucleotides: TGTGCCAGCAGCTTAGGGCAGATGAACACTGAAGCTTTCTTT. Protein: CASSLGQMNTEAFF.

This chain connects TRBV6-5 to TRBJ2-7; 8 positions agree with TRBD1. The germline CDR1 and CDR2 sequences are MNHEY and SVGAGI. This CDR3 contains 14 residues. The J segment lost 7 bases and the V segment lost 6 bases, leaving 11 bases of the junction unmatched. The DNA of the CDR3 is TGTGCCAGCAGAGCCGGACAGGGAAAAGGAGAGCAGTACTTC. Translated, it gives CASRAGQGKGEQYF.

This chain uses TRBV5-4 with TRBJ2-7; D tentatively reads TRBD1 or TRBD2 (6 bases each). CDR3 length: 16 residues. Trimming removed 6 bases at V and 6 bases at J, with 25 bases between. CDR1 and CDR2 from the germline V gene are SGHNT and YYREEE (reference sequence). DNA of the CDR3: TGTGCCAGCACCCCTTTCTCGGGGGCCCCATCGGGCGAGCAGTACTTC. It is translated as CASTPFSGAPSGEQYF.

The chain has TRBV2 and TRBJ1-2; D is undetermined. V was clipped by 1 base and J by 4 bases, with 10 bases between them. The CDR3 is made up of 14 amino acids. Germline CDR1 and CDR2: SNHLY and FYNNEI. This CDR3 reads CASSEVQPSYGYTF. The CDR3 DNA reads TGTGCCAGCAGTGAAGTACAGCCCTCCTATGGCTACACCTTC.

The chain has TRBV19 and TRBJ2-7, with no clear D. The CDR3 loop spans 14 amino acids. V was shortened by 3 bases and J by 0 bases, with 9 bases between the two germline ends. Germline CDR1 reads LNHDA; CDR2 reads SQIVND (reference sequence). The CDR3 reads CASSMGQVSYEQYF. The DNA of the CDR3 is TGTGCCAGTAGTATGGGCCAGGTCTCCTACGAGCAGTACTTC.

The chain joins TRBV4-1 to TRBJ1-2; D not certain. Germline assignment: CDR1 MGHRA and CDR2 YSYEKL. The CDR3 totals 14 residues. The V end was cut by 0 bases, the J end by 8 bases, with 13 bases between. This chain's CDR3 is CASSQDRVTGGYTF. CDR3 in DNA: TGCGCCAGCAGCCAAGATCGTGTCACCGGAGGCTACACCTTC.

This chain uses TRBV6-1 with TRBJ1-1; possible D gene TRBD1, 6 bases. This CDR3 is built from 13 residues. From germline, CDR1 is MNHNS and CDR2 SASEGT. Trimming removed 6 bases from V and 10 bases from J, with 18 bases in between. CDR3 region: CASRVRDTSGAFF. The CDR3 bases are TGTGCCAGCAGAGTCCGGGACACGTCTGGAGCTTTCTTT.

The rearrangement uses TRBV27 and TRBJ1-5; no clear D. V lost 2 bases and J lost 5, with 7 bases in between. The CDR3 covers 13 residues. The germline gives CDR1 MNHEY, CDR2 SMNVEV (reference sequence). This chain's CDR3 is CASSLQPHQPQHF. CDR3 bases: TGTGCCAGCAGTTTACAGCCCCATCAGCCCCAGCATTTT.

The genes are TRBV27 and TRBJ1-2; TRBD1 aligns across 7 bases. With 3 bases clipped from V and 6 bases from J, the junction kept 10 bases outside the gene matches. The CDR3 covers 15 residues. Germline V gene sequence: CDR1 MNHEY, CDR2 SMNVEV (reference sequence). Here the CDR3 reads CASSFSTGATNGYTF. The CDR3 DNA sequence: TGTGCCAGCAGTTTTTCAACAGGGGCTACTAATGGCTACACCTTC.

J is TRBJ2-7 and V is TRBV30, with 9 bases identical to TRBD1. Trimming removed 3 bases from V and 2 bases from J; junction bases left unmatched: 8. The V gene's germline CDR1 is GTSNPN and CDR2 SVGIG (reference sequence). This CDR3 has 15 residues. The CDR3 loop is CAWRTSGTGTYEQYF. In nucleotides, the CDR3 is TGTGCCTGGAGGACCTCCGGGACAGGGACCTACGAGCAGTACTTC.